These T cell receptor beta chains were read from a single sample in a study of follicular helper T cells after annual influenza vaccination. Profiling relied on immunoSEQ multiplex PCR, and the TCRdb table lists in-frame clones only, not all of them. Of 6,500 to 8,000 clones listed, about 88% are singletons. The material was CXCR5+ CD38- circulating T follicular helper cells from blood, obtained 7 days after influenza vaccination. The receptors derive from an adult who received the influenza vaccine. CDR3s include the opening cysteine and the closing phenylalanine or tryptophan. Fields, in order: clone size, V gene, J gene, D gene, CDR3 protein, CDR3 DNA. The D gene is left open where the match is weak. Some rows have no size entry. The others give once, few or many, or a class for an expanded clone.

abundance: once; v_gene: TRBV9; j_gene: TRBJ2-2; d_gene: -; CDR3aa: CASSAGAGSWGGELFF; CDR3nt: TGTGCCAGCAGCGCCGGCGCCGGGTCGTGGGGGGGGGAGCTGTTTTTT
abundance: -; v_gene: TRBV29-1; j_gene: TRBJ2-2; d_gene: -; CDR3aa: CSVEGGGGGTGELFF; CDR3nt: TGCAGCGTTGAAGGGGGGGGAGGGGGCACCGGGGAGCTGTTTTTT
abundance: -; v_gene: TRBV5-8; j_gene: TRBJ2-1; d_gene: -; CDR3aa: CASSGYRGTSIGEQFF; CDR3nt: TGTGCCAGCAGCGGTTACAGGGGGACTAGTATCGGTGAGCAGTTCTTC
abundance: once; v_gene: TRBV7-9; j_gene: TRBJ1-2; d_gene: -; CDR3aa: CASSLGGRDPYGYTF; CDR3nt: TGTGCCAGCAGCTTAGGGGGGAGGGACCCCTATGGCTACACCTTC
abundance: -; v_gene: TRBV15; j_gene: TRBJ1-4; d_gene: -; CDR3aa: CATSRDSGEKLFF; CDR3nt: TGTGCCACCAGCAGAGATAGTGGTGAAAAACTGTTTTTT
abundance: -; v_gene: TRBV6-6; j_gene: TRBJ2-7; d_gene: TRBD1; CDR3aa: CASSETGEGLYEQYF; CDR3nt: TGTGCCAGCAGTGAGACAGGGGAAGGGCTCTACGAGCAGTACTTC
abundance: -; v_gene: TRBV7-6; j_gene: TRBJ2-1; d_gene: -; CDR3aa: CASSLRSGIAPTNEQFF; CDR3nt: TGTGCCAGCAGCTTAAGGTCGGGGATTGCCCCCACTAATGAGCAGTTCTTC
abundance: -; v_gene: TRBV11-3; j_gene: TRBJ2-1; d_gene: -; CDR3aa: CASSSSGLTYNEQFF; CDR3nt: TGTGCCAGCAGCTCTTCCGGCCTTACCTACAATGAGCAGTTCTTC
abundance: few; v_gene: TRBV7-9; j_gene: TRBJ1-2; d_gene: -; CDR3aa: CASSLPAGNYGYTF; CDR3nt: TGTGCCAGCAGCTTACCCGCCGGGAACTATGGCTACACCTTC
abundance: -; v_gene: TRBV5-1; j_gene: TRBJ2-5; d_gene: -; CDR3aa: CASSLGSRETQYF; CDR3nt: TGCGCCAGCAGCTTGGGATCCCGGGAGACCCAGTACTTC
abundance: -; v_gene: TRBV4-2; j_gene: TRBJ2-5; d_gene: TRBD1; CDR3aa: CASAAGDSRETQYF; CDR3nt: TGTGCCAGCGCTGCCGGGGACAGTCGAGAGACCCAGTACTTC
abundance: -; v_gene: TRBV7-3; j_gene: TRBJ1-1; d_gene: -; CDR3aa: CASSLSRWSTEAFF; CDR3nt: TGTGCCAGCAGCTTATCCCGGTGGTCCACTGAAGCTTTCTTT
abundance: -; v_gene: TRBV6-1; j_gene: TRBJ2-7; d_gene: TRBD2; CDR3aa: CASSPSGGYEQYF; CDR3nt: TGTGCCAGCAGTCCTAGCGGGGGCTACGAGCAGTACTTC
abundance: -; v_gene: TRBV30; j_gene: TRBJ2-5; d_gene: TRBD2; CDR3aa: CAWTSGEETQYF; CDR3nt: TGTGCCTGGACTAGCGGGGAAGAGACCCAGTACTTC
abundance: -; v_gene: TRBV19; j_gene: TRBJ2-7; d_gene: TRBD2; CDR3aa: CASSKTSGSGEQYF; CDR3nt: TGTGCCAGTAGTAAGACTAGCGGGAGTGGGGAGCAGTACTTC
abundance: -; v_gene: TRBV29-1; j_gene: TRBJ1-3; d_gene: -; CDR3aa: CSVEGPASIYSSGNTIYF; CDR3nt: TGCAGCGTTGAAGGTCCTGCTTCTATCTACTCCTCTGGAAACACCATATATTTT
abundance: -; v_gene: TRBV5-4; j_gene: TRBJ1-2; d_gene: -; CDR3aa: CASSLVGLPGYTF; CDR3nt: TGTGCCAGCAGCTTGGTCGGGTTACCAGGCTACACCTTC
abundance: -; v_gene: TRBV14; j_gene: TRBJ1-1; d_gene: -; CDR3aa: CASSQEGWAEAFF; CDR3nt: TGTGCCAGCAGCCAAGAAGGTTGGGCTGAAGCTTTCTTT
abundance: -; v_gene: TRBV7-9; j_gene: TRBJ1-4; d_gene: TRBD1; CDR3aa: CASGNRGNEKLFF; CDR3nt: TGTGCCAGCGGCAACAGGGGGAATGAAAAACTGTTTTTT
abundance: -; v_gene: TRBV15; j_gene: TRBJ2-7; d_gene: -; CDR3aa: CATSRDSGGMNDEQYF; CDR3nt: TGTGCCACCAGCAGAGATAGTGGGGGCATGAACGACGAGCAGTACTTC
abundance: -; v_gene: TRBV28; j_gene: TRBJ2-5; d_gene: TRBD2; CDR3aa: CASSLAGGRETQYF; CDR3nt: TGTGCCAGCAGTTTAGCGGGAGGTCGGGAGACCCAGTACTTC
abundance: -; v_gene: TRBV9; j_gene: TRBJ2-1; d_gene: TRBD2; CDR3aa: CASSVVGRAYNEQFF; CDR3nt: TGTGCCAGCAGCGTAGTCGGGAGGGCCTACAATGAGCAGTTCTTC
abundance: -; v_gene: TRBV5-1; j_gene: TRBJ1-2; d_gene: -; CDR3aa: CASSSQEAKEGGYTF; CDR3nt: TGCGCCAGCAGCTCCCAGGAGGCGAAGGAAGGAGGCTACACCTTC
abundance: -; v_gene: TRBV9; j_gene: TRBJ2-5; d_gene: TRBD2; CDR3aa: CASSIGLAEETQYF; CDR3nt: TGTGCCAGCAGCATTGGACTAGCGGAAGAGACCCAGTACTTC
abundance: -; v_gene: TRBV29-1; j_gene: TRBJ1-2; d_gene: -; CDR3aa: CSVEKGGRTNYGYTF; CDR3nt: TGCAGCGTTGAAAAGGGGGGCCGGACTAACTATGGCTACACCTTC
abundance: -; v_gene: TRBV7-2; j_gene: TRBJ2-3; d_gene: -; CDR3aa: CASSLAGGEGTDTQYF; CDR3nt: TGTGCCAGCAGCTTAGCTGGGGGCGAGGGCACAGATACGCAGTATTTT
abundance: few; v_gene: TRBV11-2; j_gene: TRBJ1-2; d_gene: TRBD1; CDR3aa: CASSLDGRQGLAGYTF; CDR3nt: TGTGCCAGCAGCTTAGATGGTAGACAGGGGTTAGCTGGCTACACCTTC
abundance: -; v_gene: TRBV28; j_gene: TRBJ2-7; d_gene: TRBD2; CDR3aa: CASSLGGNRLSYEQYF; CDR3nt: TGTGCCAGCAGTTTGGGGGGGAATCGACTCTCATACGAGCAGTACTTC
abundance: -; v_gene: TRBV28; j_gene: TRBJ2-6; d_gene: -; CDR3aa: CASSLTPGANVLTF; CDR3nt: TGTGCCAGCAGTTTAACCCCTGGGGCCAACGTCCTGACTTTC
abundance: -; v_gene: TRBV6-5; j_gene: TRBJ1-3; d_gene: -; CDR3aa: CASKLGNTIYF; CDR3nt: TGTGCCAGCAAGCTGGGAAACACCATATATTTT
abundance: -; v_gene: TRBV7-8; j_gene: TRBJ2-2; d_gene: -; CDR3aa: CASSRIGGEANTGELFF; CDR3nt: TGTGCCAGCAGCCGTATTGGCGGGGAAGCGAACACCGGGGAGCTGTTTTTT
abundance: -; v_gene: TRBV5-6; j_gene: TRBJ2-2; d_gene: -; CDR3aa: CASSESSPGELFF; CDR3nt: TGTGCCAGCAGCGAGTCCTCCCCCGGGGAGCTGTTTTTT
abundance: -; v_gene: TRBV29-1; j_gene: TRBJ1-2; d_gene: -; CDR3aa: CSVEGRQGSYTF; CDR3nt: TGCAGCGTTGAAGGGCGGCAGGGCAGCTACACCTTC
abundance: -; v_gene: TRBV27; j_gene: TRBJ2-3; d_gene: TRBD1; CDR3aa: CASSLSLWTGGTDTQYF; CDR3nt: TGTGCCAGCAGTTTATCGCTTTGGACAGGGGGCACAGATACGCAGTATTTT
abundance: -; v_gene: TRBV7-9; j_gene: TRBJ2-7; d_gene: TRBD2; CDR3aa: CASSEPSGRTSFYEQYF; CDR3nt: TGTGCCAGCAGCGAACCTAGCGGGAGGACCTCCTTCTACGAGCAGTACTTC
abundance: -; v_gene: TRBV19; j_gene: TRBJ1-5; d_gene: TRBD1; CDR3aa: CASSIAPLRQGGNQPQHF; CDR3nt: TGTGCCAGTAGTATAGCCCCTCTCAGGCAGGGGGGCAATCAGCCCCAGCATTTT
abundance: -; v_gene: TRBV4-3; j_gene: TRBJ1-4; d_gene: TRBD1; CDR3aa: CASSQDLGQGIGNEKLFF; CDR3nt: TGCGCCAGCAGCCAAGATCTGGGACAGGGGATAGGTAATGAAAAACTGTTTTTT
abundance: once; v_gene: TRBV2; j_gene: TRBJ2-1; d_gene: TRBD2; CDR3aa: CASSGISGRATNEQFF; CDR3nt: TGTGCCAGCAGCGGGATTAGCGGGAGGGCCACCAATGAGCAGTTCTTC
abundance: -; v_gene: TRBV13; j_gene: TRBJ2-3; d_gene: -; CDR3aa: CASSSGPYTQYF; CDR3nt: TGTGCCAGCAGCTCAGGACCTTATACGCAGTATTTT
abundance: -; v_gene: TRBV4-1; j_gene: TRBJ1-5; d_gene: -; CDR3aa: CASSQVEAGNQPQHF; CDR3nt: TGCGCCAGCAGCCAAGTGGAAGCAGGCAATCAGCCCCAGCATTTT
abundance: -; v_gene: TRBV5-1; j_gene: TRBJ2-5; d_gene: -; CDR3aa: CASSLEVDSQETQYF; CDR3nt: TGCGCCAGCAGCTTGGAGGTGGACAGCCAAGAGACCCAGTACTTC
abundance: -; v_gene: TRBV28; j_gene: TRBJ1-2; d_gene: -; CDR3aa: CASSDRPGYTF; CDR3nt: TGTGCCAGCAGTGATAGACCCGGCTACACCTTC
abundance: once; v_gene: TRBV7-3; j_gene: TRBJ2-1; d_gene: -; CDR3aa: CASSSGAPRHEQFF; CDR3nt: TGTGCCAGCAGCTCAGGGGCTCCACGACATGAGCAGTTCTTC
abundance: -; v_gene: TRBV29-1; j_gene: TRBJ1-2; d_gene: -; CDR3aa: CSVEGARGAGYTF; CDR3nt: TGCAGCGTTGAAGGCGCCCGTGGAGCTGGCTACACCTTC
abundance: -; v_gene: TRBV30; j_gene: TRBJ2-3; d_gene: TRBD1; CDR3aa: CAWTSGQVYSTDTQYF; CDR3nt: TGTGCCTGGACCTCCGGACAGGTCTATAGCACAGATACGCAGTATTTT
abundance: -; v_gene: TRBV7-2; j_gene: TRBJ1-2; d_gene: -; CDR3aa: CASSRTQGRANYGYTF; CDR3nt: TGTGCCAGCAGCCGGACACAGGGTAGGGCCAACTATGGCTACACCTTC
abundance: -; v_gene: TRBV29-1; j_gene: TRBJ1-2; d_gene: TRBD1; CDR3aa: CSVSGQGGNYGYTF; CDR3nt: TGCAGCGTGTCCGGACAGGGAGGAAACTATGGCTACACCTTC
abundance: -; v_gene: TRBV6-6; j_gene: TRBJ2-3; d_gene: TRBD2; CDR3aa: CASRRGGPTDTQYF; CDR3nt: TGTGCCAGCAGGCGGGGGGGGCCCACAGATACGCAGTATTTT
abundance: -; v_gene: TRBV30; j_gene: TRBJ1-4; d_gene: -; CDR3aa: CAWRTGTFANEKLFF; CDR3nt: TGTGCCTGGAGAACCGGGACGTTCGCTAATGAAAAACTGTTTTTT
abundance: -; v_gene: TRBV10-1; j_gene: TRBJ2-3; d_gene: -; CDR3aa: CASSGTQRTDTQYF; CDR3nt: TGCGCCAGCAGTGGAACACAACGCACAGATACGCAGTATTTT
abundance: -; v_gene: TRBV6-6; j_gene: TRBJ1-1; d_gene: -; CDR3aa: CASSQGYTEAFF; CDR3nt: TGTGCCAGCAGCCAGGGGTACACTGAAGCTTTCTTT
abundance: -; v_gene: TRBV6-5; j_gene: TRBJ1-3; d_gene: -; CDR3aa: CASRDSGNTIYF; CDR3nt: TGTGCCAGCAGGGACAGTGGAAACACCATATATTTT